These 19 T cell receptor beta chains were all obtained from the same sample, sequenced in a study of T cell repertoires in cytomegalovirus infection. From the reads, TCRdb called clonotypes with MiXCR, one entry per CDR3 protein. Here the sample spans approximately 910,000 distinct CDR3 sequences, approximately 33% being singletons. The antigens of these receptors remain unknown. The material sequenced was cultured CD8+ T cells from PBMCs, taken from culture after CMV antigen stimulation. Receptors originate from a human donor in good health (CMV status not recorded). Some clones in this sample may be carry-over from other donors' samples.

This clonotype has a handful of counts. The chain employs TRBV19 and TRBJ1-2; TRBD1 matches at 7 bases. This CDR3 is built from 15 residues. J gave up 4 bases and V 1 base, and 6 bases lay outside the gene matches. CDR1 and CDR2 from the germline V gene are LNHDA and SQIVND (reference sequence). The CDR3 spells CASSIVGEGAYGYTF. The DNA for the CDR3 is TGTGCCAGTAGTATAGTGGGTGAGGGGGCCTATGGCTACACCTTC.

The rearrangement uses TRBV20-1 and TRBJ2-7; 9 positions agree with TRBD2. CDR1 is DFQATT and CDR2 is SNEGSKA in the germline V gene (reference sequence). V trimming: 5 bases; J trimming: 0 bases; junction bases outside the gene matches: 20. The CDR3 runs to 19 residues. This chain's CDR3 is CSAGKDRPTSGSSSYEQYF. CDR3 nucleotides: TGCAGTGCTGGTAAGGACAGACCTACTAGCGGGTCCAGCTCCTACGAGCAGTACTTC.

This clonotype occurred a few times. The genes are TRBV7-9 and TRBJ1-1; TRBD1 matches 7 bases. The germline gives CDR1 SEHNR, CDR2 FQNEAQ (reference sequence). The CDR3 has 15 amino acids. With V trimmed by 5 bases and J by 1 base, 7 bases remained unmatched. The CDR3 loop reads CASSNTRGTNTEAFF. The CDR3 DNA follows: TGTGCCAGCAGCAACACCAGGGGGACGAACACTGAAGCTTTCTTT.

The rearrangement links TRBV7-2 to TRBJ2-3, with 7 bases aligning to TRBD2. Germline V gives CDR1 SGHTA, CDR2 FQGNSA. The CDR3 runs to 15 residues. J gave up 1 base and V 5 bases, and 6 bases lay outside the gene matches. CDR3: CASSLRGERTDTQYF. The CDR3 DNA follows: TGTGCCAGCAGCCTCCGGGGGGAGCGCACAGATACGCAGTATTTT.

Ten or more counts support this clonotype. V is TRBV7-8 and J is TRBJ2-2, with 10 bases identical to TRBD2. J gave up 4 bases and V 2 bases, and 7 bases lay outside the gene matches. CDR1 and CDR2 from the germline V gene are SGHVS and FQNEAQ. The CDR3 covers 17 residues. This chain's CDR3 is CASSLPSGGLSTGELFF. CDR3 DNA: TGTGCCAGCAGCTTACCTAGCGGGGGCCTTAGCACCGGGGAGCTGTTTTTT. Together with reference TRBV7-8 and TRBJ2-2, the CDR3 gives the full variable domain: GAGVSQSPRYKVAKRGQDVALRCDPISGHVSLFWYQQALGQGPEFLTYFQNEAQLDKSGLPSDRFFAERPEGSVSTLKIQRTQQEDSAVYLCASSLPSGGLSTGELFFGEGSRLTVL.

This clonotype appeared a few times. This chain's CDR3 is CASSFPSIQGSFTEAFF. As DNA, the CDR3 is TGTGCCAGCAGCTTCCCCTCGATACAGGGGAGTTTCACTGAAGCTTTCTTT. The rearrangement uses TRBV7-9 and TRBJ1-1; 7 nucleotides agree with TRBD1. The CDR3 has 17 residues. The ends lost 3 bases at V and 4 bases at J; junction bases unmatched: 14. Germline CDR1 SEHNR, CDR2 FQNEAQ (reference sequence).

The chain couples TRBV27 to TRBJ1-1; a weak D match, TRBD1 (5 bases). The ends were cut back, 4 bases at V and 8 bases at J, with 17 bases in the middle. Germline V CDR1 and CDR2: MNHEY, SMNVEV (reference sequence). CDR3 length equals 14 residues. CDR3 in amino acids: CASSSSGPGGEAFF. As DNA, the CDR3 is TGTGCCAGCAGTTCATCTGGCCCCGGGGGGGAAGCTTTCTTT.

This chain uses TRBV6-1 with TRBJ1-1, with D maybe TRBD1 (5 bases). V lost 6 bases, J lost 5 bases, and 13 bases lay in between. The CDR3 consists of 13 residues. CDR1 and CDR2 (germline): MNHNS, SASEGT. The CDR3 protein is CASRPWGGTEAFF. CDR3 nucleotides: TGTGCCAGCAGGCCGTGGGGGGGAACTGAAGCTTTCTTT.

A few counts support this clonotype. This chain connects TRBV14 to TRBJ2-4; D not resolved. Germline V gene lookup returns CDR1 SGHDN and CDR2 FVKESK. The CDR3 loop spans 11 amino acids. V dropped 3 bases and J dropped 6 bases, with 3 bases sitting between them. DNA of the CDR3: TGTGCCAGCAGCCAGGGAAACATTCAGTACTTC. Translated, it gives CASSQGNIQYF. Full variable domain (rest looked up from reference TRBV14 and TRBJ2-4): EAGVTQFPSHSVIEKGQTVTLRCDPISGHDNLYWYRRVMGKEIKFLLHFVKESKQDESGMPNNRFLAERTGGTYSTLKVQPAELEDSGVYFCASSQGNIQYFGAGTRLSVL.

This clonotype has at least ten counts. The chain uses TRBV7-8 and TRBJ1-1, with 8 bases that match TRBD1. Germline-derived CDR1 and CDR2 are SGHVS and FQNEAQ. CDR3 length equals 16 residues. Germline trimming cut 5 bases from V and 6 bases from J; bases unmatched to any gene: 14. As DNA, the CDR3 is TGTGCCAGCAGCCCTTGGGGGAGGCCAGGGGGCCCTGAAGCTTTCTTT. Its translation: CASSPWGRPGGPEAFF.

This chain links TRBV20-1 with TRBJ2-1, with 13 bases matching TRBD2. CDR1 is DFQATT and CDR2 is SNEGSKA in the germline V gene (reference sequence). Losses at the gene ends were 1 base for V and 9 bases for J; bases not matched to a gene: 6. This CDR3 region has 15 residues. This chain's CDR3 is CSARVTSGGVTEQFF. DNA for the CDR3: TGCAGTGCTAGAGTTACTAGCGGGGGGGTGACTGAGCAGTTCTTC.

CDR3 nucleotides: TGTGCCAGCGGCGGACAGGGGGCGAACAATGAGCAGTTCTTC. Amino acids: CASGGQGANNEQFF. This chain connects TRBV7-9 to TRBJ2-1, with 11 bases lining up with TRBD1. The CDR3 sequence is 14 residues long. Germline CDR1 is SEHNR and CDR2 is FQNEAQ (reference sequence). The V segment lost 8 bases and the J segment 5 bases; nucleotides outside the gene matches: 5.

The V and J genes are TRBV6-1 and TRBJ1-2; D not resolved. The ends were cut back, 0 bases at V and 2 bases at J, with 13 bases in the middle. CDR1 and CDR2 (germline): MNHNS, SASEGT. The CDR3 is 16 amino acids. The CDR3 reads CASSEAPDFPNYGYTF. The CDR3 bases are TGTGCCAGCAGTGAAGCGCCGGACTTCCCCAACTATGGCTACACCTTC.

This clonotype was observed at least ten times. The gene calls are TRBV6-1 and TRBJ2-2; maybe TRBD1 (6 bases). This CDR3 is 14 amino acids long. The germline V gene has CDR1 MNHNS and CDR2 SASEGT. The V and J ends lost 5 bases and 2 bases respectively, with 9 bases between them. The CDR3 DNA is TGTGCCAGCAGTTGGACAGAAAACACCGGGGAGCTGTTTTTT. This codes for CASSWTENTGELFF.

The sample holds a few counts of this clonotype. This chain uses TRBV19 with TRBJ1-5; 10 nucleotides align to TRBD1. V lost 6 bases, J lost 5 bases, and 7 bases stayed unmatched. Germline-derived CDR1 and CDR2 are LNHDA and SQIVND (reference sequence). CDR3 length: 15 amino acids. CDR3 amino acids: CASRTWDRGYQPQHF. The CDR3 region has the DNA TGTGCCAGTAGGACCTGGGACAGGGGCTATCAGCCCCAGCATTTT.

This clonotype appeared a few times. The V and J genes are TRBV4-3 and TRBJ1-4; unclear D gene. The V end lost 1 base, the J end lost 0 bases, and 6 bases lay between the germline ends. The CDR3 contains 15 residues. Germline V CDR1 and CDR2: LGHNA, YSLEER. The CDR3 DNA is TGCGCCAGCAGCCAAGGGACGGCAACTAATGAAAAACTGTTTTTT. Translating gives CASSQGTATNEKLFF.

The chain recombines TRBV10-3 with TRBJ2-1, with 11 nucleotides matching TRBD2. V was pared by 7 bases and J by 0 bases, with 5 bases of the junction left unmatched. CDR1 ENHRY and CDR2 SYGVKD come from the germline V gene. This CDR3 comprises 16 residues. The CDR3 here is CAITGTSGSSYNEQFF. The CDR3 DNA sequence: TGTGCCATCACCGGAACTAGCGGGAGCTCCTACAATGAGCAGTTCTTC.

For the CDR3, the DNA is TGCGCCAGCAGCCAAGAGCCCGGACAGGGACTGGACGAGCAGTACTTC. The encoded protein is CASSQEPGQGLDEQYF. The chain is built from TRBV4-1 and TRBJ2-7; 8 nucleotides align to TRBD1. The CDR3 contains 16 residues. CDR1 is MGHRA, CDR2 YSYEKL, per germline. V shed 0 bases and J 5 bases; nucleotides not matched to a gene: 9.

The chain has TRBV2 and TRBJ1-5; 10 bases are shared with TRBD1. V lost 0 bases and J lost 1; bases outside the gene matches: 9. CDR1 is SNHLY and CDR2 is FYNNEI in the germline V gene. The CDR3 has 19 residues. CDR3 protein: CASSEAPGQGERSNQPQHF. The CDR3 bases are TGTGCCAGCAGTGAAGCGCCCGGACAGGGGGAGCGAAGCAATCAGCCCCAGCATTTT.